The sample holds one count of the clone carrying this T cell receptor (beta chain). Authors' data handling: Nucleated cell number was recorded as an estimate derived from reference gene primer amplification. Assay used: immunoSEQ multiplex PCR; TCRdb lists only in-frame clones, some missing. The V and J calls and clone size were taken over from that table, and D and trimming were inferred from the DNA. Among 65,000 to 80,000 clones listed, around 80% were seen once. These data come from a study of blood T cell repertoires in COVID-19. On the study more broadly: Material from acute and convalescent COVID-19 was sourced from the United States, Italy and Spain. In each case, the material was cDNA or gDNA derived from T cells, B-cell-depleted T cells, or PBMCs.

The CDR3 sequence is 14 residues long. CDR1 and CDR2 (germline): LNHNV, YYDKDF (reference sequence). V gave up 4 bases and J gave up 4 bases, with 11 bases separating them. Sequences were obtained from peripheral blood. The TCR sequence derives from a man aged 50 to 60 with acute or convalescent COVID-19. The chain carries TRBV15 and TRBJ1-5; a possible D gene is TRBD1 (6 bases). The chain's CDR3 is CATSKQGRNQPQHF. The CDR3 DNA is TGTGCCACCAGCAAACAGGGTAGAAATCAGCCCCAGCATTTT.